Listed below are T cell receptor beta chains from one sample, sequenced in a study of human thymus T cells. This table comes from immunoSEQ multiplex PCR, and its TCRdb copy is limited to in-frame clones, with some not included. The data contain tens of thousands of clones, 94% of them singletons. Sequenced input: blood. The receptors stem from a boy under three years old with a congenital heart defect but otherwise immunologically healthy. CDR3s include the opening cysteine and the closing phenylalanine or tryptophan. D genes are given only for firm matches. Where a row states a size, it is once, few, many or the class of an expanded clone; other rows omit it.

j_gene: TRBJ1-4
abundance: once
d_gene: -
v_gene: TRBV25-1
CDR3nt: TGTGCCAGCAGTGGTCGGCAGTTTAATGAAAAACTGTTTTTT
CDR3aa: CASSGRQFNEKLFF

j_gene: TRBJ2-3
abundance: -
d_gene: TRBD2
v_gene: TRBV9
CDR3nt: TGTGCCAGCACAGTCAGCGGGGGGCACACAGATACGCAGTATTTT
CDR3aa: CASTVSGGHTDTQYF

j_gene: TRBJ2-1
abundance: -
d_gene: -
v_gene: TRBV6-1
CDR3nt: TGTGCCAGCAGTCCCAGGCTGTACAATGAGCAGTTCTTC
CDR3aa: CASSPRLYNEQFF

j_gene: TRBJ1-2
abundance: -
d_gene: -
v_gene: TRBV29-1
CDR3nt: TGCAGCGTTTCTCCGGGGTCCCTCTATGGCTACACCTTC
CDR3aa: CSVSPGSLYGYTF

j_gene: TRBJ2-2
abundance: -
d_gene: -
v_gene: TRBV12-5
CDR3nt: TGTGCTAGTGGTTTAGGAGCGGGTAGAAACACCGGGGAGCTGTTTTTT
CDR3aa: CASGLGAGRNTGELFF

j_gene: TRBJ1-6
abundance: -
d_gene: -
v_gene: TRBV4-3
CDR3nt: TGCGCCAGCAGCCAAGGTAACAGAAGAGATTCACCCCTCCACTTT
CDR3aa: CASSQGNRRDSPLHF

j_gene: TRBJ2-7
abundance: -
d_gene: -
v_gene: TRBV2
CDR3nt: TGTGCCAGCAGTGATTCTTCCTACGAGCAGTACTTC
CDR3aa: CASSDSSYEQYF

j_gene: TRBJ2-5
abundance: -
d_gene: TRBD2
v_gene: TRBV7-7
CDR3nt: TGTGCTAGCAGCTTTCGACTAGCGGGAGGCCCAGAGACCCAGTACTTC
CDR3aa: CASSFRLAGGPETQYF

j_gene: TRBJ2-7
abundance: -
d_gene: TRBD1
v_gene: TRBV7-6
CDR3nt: TGTGCCAGCAGCCTGGGACAGGGGGGTCCCTACGAGCAGTACTTC
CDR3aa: CASSLGQGGPYEQYF

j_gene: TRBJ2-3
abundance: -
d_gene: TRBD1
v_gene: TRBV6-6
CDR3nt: TGTGCCAGCAGTCACAGGGGAAGCACAGATACGCAGTATTTT
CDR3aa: CASSHRGSTDTQYF

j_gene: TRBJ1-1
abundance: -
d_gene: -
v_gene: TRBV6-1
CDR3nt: TGTGCCAGCAGTGCAGACAGCTACACTGAAGCTTTCTTT
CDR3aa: CASSADSYTEAFF

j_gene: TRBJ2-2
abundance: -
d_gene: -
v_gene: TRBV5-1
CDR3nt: TGCGCCAGCAGCTTGGCCGGTCAGAGGGCCGGGGAGCTGTTTTTT
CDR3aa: CASSLAGQRAGELFF

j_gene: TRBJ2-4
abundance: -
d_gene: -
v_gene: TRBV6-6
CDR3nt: TGTGCCAGCAGTGACAGGGCCAAAAACATTCAGTACTTC
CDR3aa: CASSDRAKNIQYF

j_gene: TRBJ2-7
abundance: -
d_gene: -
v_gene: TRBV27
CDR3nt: TGTGCCAGCAGTTTGACGTCCTCCTACGAGCAGTACTTC
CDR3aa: CASSLTSSYEQYF

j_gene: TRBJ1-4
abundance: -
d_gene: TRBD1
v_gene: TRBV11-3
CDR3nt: TGTGCCAGCAGCTTAGAAGAACAGGGGGGGAAAGGTGAAAAACTGTTTTTT
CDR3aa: CASSLEEQGGKGEKLFF

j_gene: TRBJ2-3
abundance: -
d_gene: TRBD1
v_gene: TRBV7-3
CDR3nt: TGTGCCAGCAGCTTGGAAAACAGGGGGCAATCTACGCAGTATTTT
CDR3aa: CASSLENRGQSTQYF

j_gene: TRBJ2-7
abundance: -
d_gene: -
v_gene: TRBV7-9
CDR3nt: TGTGCCAGCAGCTTCCACGGGCTCTCCTACGAGCAGTACTTC
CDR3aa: CASSFHGLSYEQYF

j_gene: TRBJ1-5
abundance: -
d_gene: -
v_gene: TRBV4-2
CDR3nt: TGTGCCAGCAGCCAAGACGAGGCTACCAATCAGCCCCAGCATTTT
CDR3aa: CASSQDEATNQPQHF

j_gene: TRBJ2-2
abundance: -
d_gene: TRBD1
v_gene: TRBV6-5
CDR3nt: TGTGCCAGCAGTTACAGGGGGCTAAACGGGGAGCTGTTTTTT
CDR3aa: CASSYRGLNGELFF

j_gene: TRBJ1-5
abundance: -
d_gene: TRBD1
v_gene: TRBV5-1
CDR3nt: TGCGCCAGCAGCCTCGAGACCCAGGGGGCTTGCCAGCCCCAGCATTTT
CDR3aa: CASSLETQGACQPQHF

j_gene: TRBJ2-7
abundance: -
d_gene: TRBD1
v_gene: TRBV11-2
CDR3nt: TGTGCCAGCAGCTCCCTCCCCAGGGGGCCAAGCTCCTACGAGCAGTACTTC
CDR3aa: CASSSLPRGPSSYEQYF

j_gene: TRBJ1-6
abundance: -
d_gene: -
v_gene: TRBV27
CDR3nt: TGTGCCAGCAGTTTTGGGTCTAAGAATTCACCCCTCCACTTT
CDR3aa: CASSFGSKNSPLHF

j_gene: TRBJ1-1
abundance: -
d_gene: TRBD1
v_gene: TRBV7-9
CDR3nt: TGTGCCAGCATAAGCACAGGGGGCAACACTGAAGCTTTCTTT
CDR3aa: CASISTGGNTEAFF